This T cell receptor beta chain was recovered during a study of cytomegalovirus exposure and HLA in healthy donors. With respect to this clone: The antigen remains unidentified.

The CDR3 is made up of 16 amino acids. Germline V gene sequence: CDR1 MRHNA, CDR2 SNTAGT. V trimming: 3 bases; J trimming: 0 bases; junction bases outside the gene matches: 4. Findings of the study overall: There were a few CMV-associated chains whose specificity for CMV antigens was confirmed in vitro. With further analysis later on, most CMV-associated TCR beta chains appeared HLA-restricted. Analyses of presence/absence relied on an assumption of roughly uniform sequencing depth across donors. Rare TCR sequences predominated, though certain public TCRs were found in many donors.

PCR used 60 Vbeta primers and 13 Jbeta primers. Produced via immunoSEQ multiplex PCR; TCRdb's table is partial and in-frame only. This table holds over 200,000 clones, more than 75% found once. The gene calls are TRBV6-4 and TRBJ2-1, with 8 nucleotides matching TRBD2. This sequence was found in a human donor in good health. Sequenced: PBMCs. The CDR3 reads CASSEGSGSSYNEQFF. The DNA of the CDR3 is TGTGCCAGCAGTGAGGGAAGCGGGAGCTCCTACAATGAGCAGTTCTTC.